Included here is one T cell receptor beta chain sequence, with context. Its antigen is currently not known. Per-base qualities were not stored, and no clone one base away is much larger. CDR3 length: 14 amino acids, cysteine to phenylalanine. Of the read, only the CDR3 DNA is kept; its 42 bases are in frame from base 1. Trimming takes 2 bases off V and 7 bases off J; junction bases not matched to a gene: 7. The CDR1 and CDR2 encoded by the germline V gene are SNHLY and FYNNEI. Library generation was performed with the immunoSEQ multiplex PCR assay. Entries here come from immuneACCESS through TCRdb and include only in-frame sequences with V and J called. Some clones fail to appear in such tables; in the studies checked, an unresolved V gene covers under half of the shortfall, and the cause of the remainder is unknown. The sample table holds about 150,000 clones, of which around 88% were seen once. The ten largest clones represent less than 2% of the sample.

This sample is drawn from a study of control samples from healthy donors and cancer patients (TCRdb year 2020). Sequenced sample: blood. The source of this sequence is a man younger than 35 in good health. The chain uses TRBV2 and TRBJ2-7, with 8 central nucleotides matching TRBD1. The CDR3 here reads CASSEQGAPREQYF. The bases read TGTGCCAGCAGTGAACAGGGGGCGCCGCGTGAGCAGTACTTC. This CDR3, with the reference TRBV2 and TRBJ2-7 proteins standing in past its ends, gives the full variable domain EPEVTQTPSHQVTQMGQEVILRCVPISNHLYFYWYRQILGQKVEFLVSFYNNEISEKSEIFDDQFSVERPDGSNFTLKIRSTKLEDSAMYFCASSEQGAPREQYFGPGTRLTVT.